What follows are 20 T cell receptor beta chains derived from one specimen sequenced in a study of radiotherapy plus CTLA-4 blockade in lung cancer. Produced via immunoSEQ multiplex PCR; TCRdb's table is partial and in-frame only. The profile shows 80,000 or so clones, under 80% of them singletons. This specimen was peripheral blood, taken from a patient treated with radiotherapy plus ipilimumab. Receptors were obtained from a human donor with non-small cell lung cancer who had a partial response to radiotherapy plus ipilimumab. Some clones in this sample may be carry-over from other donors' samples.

CDR3 amino acids: CSASHAYEQYF. Here the CDR3 DNA reads TGCAGTGCTAGTCACGCCTACGAGCAGTACTTC. The chain has TRBV20-1 and TRBJ2-5; D is uncertain. Gene TRBJ2-7 matches the end of the DNA better, so the J call may be wrong. The CDR3 is 11 amino acids. Germline CDR1 is DFQATT and CDR2 is SNEGSKA (reference sequence).

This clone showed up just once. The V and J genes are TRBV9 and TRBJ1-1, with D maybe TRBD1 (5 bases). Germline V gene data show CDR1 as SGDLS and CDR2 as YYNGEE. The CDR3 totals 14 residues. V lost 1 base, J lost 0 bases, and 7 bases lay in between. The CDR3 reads CASSVRGLNTEAFF. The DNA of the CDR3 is TGTGCCAGCAGCGTAAGGGGTTTGAACACTGAAGCTTTCTTT. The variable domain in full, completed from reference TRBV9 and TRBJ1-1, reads DSGVTQTPKHLITATGQRVTLRCSPRSGDLSVYWYQQSLDQGLQFLIQYYNGEERAKGNILERFSAQQFPDLHSELNLSSLELGDSALYFCASSVRGLNTEAFFGQGTRLTVV.

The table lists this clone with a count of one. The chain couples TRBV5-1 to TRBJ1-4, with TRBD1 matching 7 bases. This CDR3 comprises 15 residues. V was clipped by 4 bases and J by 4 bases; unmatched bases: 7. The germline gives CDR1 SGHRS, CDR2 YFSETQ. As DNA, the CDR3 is TGCGCCAGCAGCCATGGGACAGCTTATAATGAAAAACTGTTTTTT. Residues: CASSHGTAYNEKLFF.

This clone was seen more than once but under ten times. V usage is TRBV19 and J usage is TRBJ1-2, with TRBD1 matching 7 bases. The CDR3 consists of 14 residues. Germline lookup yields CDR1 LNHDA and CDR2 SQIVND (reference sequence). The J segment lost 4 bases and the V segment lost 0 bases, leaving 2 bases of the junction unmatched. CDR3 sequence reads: CASSIDRTGYGYTF. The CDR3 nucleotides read TGTGCCAGTAGTATAGATCGGACAGGCTATGGCTACACCTTC.

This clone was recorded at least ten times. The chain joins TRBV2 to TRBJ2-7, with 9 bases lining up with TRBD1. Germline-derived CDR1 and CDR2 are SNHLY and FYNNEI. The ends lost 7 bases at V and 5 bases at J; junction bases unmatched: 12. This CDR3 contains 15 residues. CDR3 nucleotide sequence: TGTGCCAGCAATCACCCGGGACAGGGCGTCCACGAGCAGTACTTC. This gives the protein CASNHPGQGVHEQYF.

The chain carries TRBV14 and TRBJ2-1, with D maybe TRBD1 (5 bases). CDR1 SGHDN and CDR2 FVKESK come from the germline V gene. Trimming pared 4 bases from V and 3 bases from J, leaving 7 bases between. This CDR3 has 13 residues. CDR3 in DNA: TGTGCCAGCAGCCTACAGGTCTACAATGAGCAGTTCTTC. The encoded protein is CASSLQVYNEQFF.

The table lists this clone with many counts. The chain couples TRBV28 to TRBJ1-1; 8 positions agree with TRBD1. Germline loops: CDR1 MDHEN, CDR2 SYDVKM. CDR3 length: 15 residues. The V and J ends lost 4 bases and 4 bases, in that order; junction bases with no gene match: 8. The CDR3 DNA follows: TGTGCCAGCAGTTCGGGACAGGAATACAGCACTGAAGCTTTCTTT. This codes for CASSSGQEYSTEAFF.

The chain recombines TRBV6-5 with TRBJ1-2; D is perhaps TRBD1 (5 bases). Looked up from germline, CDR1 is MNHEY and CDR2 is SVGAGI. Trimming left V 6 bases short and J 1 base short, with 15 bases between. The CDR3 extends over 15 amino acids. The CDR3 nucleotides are TGTGCCAGCAGCCCAGACAGCTCTAGTAACTATGGCTACACCTTC. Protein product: CASSPDSSSNYGYTF.

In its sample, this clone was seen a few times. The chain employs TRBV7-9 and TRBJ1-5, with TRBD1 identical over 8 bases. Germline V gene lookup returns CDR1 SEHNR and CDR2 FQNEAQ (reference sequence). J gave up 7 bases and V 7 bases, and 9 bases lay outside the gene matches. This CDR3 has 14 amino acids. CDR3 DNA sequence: TGTGCCAGCACCTCGACAGGGGAAGGCCAGCCCCAGCATTTT. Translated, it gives CASTSTGEGQPQHF. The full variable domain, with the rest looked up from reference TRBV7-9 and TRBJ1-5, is DTGVSQNPRHKITKRGQNVTFRCDPISEHNRLYWYRQTLGQGPEFLTYFQNEAQLEKSRLLSDRFSAERPKGSFSTLEIQRTEQGDSAMYLCASTSTGEGQPQHFGDGTRLSIL.

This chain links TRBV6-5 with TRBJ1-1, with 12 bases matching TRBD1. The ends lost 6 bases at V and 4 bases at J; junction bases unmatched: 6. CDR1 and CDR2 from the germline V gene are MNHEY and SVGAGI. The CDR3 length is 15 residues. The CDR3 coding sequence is TGTGCCAGCAGGGGACAGGGGGCGGGTCTCACTGAAGCTTTCTTT. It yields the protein CASRGQGAGLTEAFF.

The CDR3 DNA is TGTGCCAGTCAAAGACTAGCGGGAGTTGAGCAGTTCTTC. Its translation: CASQRLAGVEQFF. V usage is TRBV19 and J usage is TRBJ2-1; TRBD2 matches at 12 bases. This CDR3 contains 13 residues. CDR1 is LNHDA, CDR2 SQIVND, per germline (reference sequence). Unmatched junction bases numbered 5, after V lost 8 bases and J lost 9 bases.

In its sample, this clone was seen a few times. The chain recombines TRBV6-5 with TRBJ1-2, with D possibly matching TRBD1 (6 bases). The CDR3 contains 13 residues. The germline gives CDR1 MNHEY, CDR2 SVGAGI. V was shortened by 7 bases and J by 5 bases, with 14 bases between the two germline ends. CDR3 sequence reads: CASTWGQGYGYTF. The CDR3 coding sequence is TGTGCCAGCACATGGGGGCAGGGGTATGGCTACACCTTC.

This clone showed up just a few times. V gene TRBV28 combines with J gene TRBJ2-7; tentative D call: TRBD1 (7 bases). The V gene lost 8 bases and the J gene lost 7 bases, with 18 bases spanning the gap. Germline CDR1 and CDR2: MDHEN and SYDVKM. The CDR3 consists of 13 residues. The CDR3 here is CASGNRGGREQYF. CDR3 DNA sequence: TGTGCCAGCGGGAACAGGGGAGGTCGGGAGCAGTACTTC.

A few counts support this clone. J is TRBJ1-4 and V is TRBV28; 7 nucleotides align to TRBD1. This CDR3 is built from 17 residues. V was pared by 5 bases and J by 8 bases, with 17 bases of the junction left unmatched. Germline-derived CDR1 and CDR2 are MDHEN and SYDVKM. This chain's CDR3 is CASSRNLLTGKNEKLFF. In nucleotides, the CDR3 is TGTGCCAGCAGTCGAAATCTCCTGACAGGGAAGAACGAAAAACTGTTTTTT.

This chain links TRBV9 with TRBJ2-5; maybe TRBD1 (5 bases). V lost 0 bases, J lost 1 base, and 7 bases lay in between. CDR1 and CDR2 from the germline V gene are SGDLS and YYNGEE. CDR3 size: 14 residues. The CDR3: CASSVDRTQETQYF. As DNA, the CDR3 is TGTGCCAGCAGCGTAGACAGGACCCAAGAGACCCAGTACTTC.

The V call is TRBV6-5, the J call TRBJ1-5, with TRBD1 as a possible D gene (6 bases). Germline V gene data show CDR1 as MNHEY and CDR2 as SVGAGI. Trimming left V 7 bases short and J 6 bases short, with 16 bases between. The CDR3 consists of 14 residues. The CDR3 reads CASTKQGRGQPQHF. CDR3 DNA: TGTGCCAGCACCAAACAGGGACGTGGTCAGCCCCAGCATTTT.

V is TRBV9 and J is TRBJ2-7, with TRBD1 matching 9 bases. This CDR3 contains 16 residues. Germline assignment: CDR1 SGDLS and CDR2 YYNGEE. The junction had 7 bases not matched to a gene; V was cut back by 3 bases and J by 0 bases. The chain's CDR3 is CASSGSGTGSSYEQYF. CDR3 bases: TGTGCCAGCAGCGGTTCCGGGACAGGGAGCTCCTACGAGCAGTACTTC.

DNA of the CDR3: TGTGCCAGCAGTTTAGGGGCAAAAAGCTCCTACAATGAGCAGTTCTTC. It yields the protein CASSLGAKSSYNEQFF. The V and J genes are TRBV28 and TRBJ2-1; TRBD1 might be the D (5 bases). Trimming took off 2 bases at V and 0 bases at J, with 11 bases between the two ends. Per the germline V gene, CDR1 is MDHEN and CDR2 is SYDVKM. There are 16 residues in the CDR3.

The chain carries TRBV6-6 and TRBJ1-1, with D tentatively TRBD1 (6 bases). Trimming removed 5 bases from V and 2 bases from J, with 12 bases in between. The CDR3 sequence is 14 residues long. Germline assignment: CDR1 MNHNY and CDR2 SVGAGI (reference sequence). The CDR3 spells CASSRGQYNTEAFF. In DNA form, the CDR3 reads TGTGCCAGCAGTCGAGGACAGTATAACACTGAAGCTTTCTTT.

This CDR3 is CASSLVTVGRAEAFF. In nucleotides, the CDR3 is TGTGCCAGCAGCCTTGTGACAGTGGGCCGCGCTGAAGCTTTCTTT. This chain uses TRBV11-3 with TRBJ1-1; perhaps TRBD1 as D (5 bases). From germline, CDR1 is SGHNT and CDR2 YENEEA. This CDR3 has 15 amino acids. The V end was cut by 5 bases, the J end by 6 bases, with 19 bases between.